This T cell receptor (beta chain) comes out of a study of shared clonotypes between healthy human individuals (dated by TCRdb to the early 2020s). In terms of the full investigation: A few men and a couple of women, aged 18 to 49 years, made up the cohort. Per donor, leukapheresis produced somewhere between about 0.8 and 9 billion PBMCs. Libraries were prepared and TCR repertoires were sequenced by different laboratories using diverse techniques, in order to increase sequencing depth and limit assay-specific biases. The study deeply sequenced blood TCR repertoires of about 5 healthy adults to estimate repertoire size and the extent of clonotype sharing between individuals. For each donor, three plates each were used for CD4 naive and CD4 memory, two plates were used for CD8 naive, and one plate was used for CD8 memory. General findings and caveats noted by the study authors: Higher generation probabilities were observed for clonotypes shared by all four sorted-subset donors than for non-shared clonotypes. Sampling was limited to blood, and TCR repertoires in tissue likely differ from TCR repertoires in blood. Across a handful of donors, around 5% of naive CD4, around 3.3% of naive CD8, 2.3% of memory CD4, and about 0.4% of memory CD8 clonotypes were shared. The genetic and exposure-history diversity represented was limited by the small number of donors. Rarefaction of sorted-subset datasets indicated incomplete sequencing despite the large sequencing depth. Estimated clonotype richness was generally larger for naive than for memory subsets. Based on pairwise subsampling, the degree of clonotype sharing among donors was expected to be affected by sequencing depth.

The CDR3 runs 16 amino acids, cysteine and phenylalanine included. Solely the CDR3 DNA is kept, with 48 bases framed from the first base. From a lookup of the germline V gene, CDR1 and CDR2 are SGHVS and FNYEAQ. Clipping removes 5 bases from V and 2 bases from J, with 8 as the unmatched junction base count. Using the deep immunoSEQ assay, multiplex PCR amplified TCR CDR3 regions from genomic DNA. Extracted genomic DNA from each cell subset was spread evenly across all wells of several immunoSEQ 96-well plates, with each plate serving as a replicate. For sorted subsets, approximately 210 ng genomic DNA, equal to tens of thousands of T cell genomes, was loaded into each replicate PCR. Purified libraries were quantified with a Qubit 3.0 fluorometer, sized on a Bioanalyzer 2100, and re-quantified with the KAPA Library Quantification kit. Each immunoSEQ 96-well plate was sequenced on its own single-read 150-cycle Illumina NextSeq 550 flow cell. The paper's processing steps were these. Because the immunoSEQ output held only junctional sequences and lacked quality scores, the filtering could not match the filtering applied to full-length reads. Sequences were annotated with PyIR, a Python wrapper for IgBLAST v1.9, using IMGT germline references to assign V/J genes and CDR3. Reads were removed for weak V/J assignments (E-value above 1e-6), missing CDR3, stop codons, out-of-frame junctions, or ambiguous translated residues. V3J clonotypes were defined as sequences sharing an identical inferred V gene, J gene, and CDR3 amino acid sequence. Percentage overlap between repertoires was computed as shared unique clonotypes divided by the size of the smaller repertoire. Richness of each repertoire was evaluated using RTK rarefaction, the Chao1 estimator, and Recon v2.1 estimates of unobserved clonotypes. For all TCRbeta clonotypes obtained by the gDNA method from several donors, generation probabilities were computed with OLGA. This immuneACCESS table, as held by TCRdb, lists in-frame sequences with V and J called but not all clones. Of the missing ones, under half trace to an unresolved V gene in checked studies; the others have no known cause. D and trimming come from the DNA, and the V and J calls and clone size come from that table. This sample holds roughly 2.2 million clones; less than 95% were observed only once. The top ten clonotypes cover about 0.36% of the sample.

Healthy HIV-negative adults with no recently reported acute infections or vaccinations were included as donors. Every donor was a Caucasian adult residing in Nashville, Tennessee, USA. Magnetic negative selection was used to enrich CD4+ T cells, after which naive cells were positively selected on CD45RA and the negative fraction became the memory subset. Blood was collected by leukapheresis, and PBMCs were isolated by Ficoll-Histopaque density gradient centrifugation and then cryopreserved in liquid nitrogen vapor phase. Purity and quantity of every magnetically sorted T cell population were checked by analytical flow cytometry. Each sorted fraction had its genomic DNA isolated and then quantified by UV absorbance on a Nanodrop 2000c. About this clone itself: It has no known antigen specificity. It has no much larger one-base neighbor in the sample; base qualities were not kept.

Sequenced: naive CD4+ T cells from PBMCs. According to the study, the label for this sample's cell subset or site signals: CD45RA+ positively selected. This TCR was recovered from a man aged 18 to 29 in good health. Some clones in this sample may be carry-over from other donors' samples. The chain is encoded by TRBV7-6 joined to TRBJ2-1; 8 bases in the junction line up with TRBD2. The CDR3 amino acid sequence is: CASSPRPGRAYNEQFF. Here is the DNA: TGTGCCAGCAGCCCCCGCCCCGGGAGGGCCTACAATGAGCAGTTCTTC.